The 13 T cell receptor beta chains presented below share a single source sample, sequenced in a study of blood T cell repertoires in COVID-19. Sequencing used immunoSEQ multiplex PCR; TCRdb keeps in-frame clones, though not all of them. The table includes some 200,000 clones, about 88% detected once. Sequencing input: peripheral blood. All receptors derive from a middle-aged man with active or convalescent COVID-19.

This chain links TRBV18 with TRBJ2-3, with TRBD2 matching over 12 bases. The V segment lost 3 bases and the J segment 0 bases; nucleotides outside the gene matches: 4. This CDR3 spans 17 amino acids. The germline V gene encodes CDR1 KGHSH and CDR2 LQKENI. This CDR3 is CASSPIGLAGSTDTQYF. CDR3 sequence (DNA): TGTGCCAGCTCACCTATTGGACTAGCGGGGAGCACAGATACGCAGTATTTT.

The rearrangement links TRBV6-4 to TRBJ2-1, with D perhaps TRBD2 (5 bases). The length of the CDR3 is 16 residues. Per germline, CDR1 MRHNA and CDR2 SNTAGT. V was trimmed by 8 bases and J by 1 base, leaving 18 bases between them. In DNA form, the CDR3 reads TGTGCCAGCTACTTCCGAGGGAGCCTTTCCTACAATGAGCAGTTCTTC. It codes for CASYFRGSLSYNEQFF.

The chain couples TRBV9 to TRBJ2-1; 7 positions match TRBD2. Unmatched junction bases numbered 9, after V lost 0 bases and J lost 3 bases. There are 17 residues in the CDR3. Germline assignment: CDR1 SGDLS and CDR2 YYNGEE. The CDR3 nucleotides read TGTGCCAGCAGCGTAGATCCGGTCGGGGACTACTACAATGAGCAGTTCTTC. Translation gives CASSVDPVGDYYNEQFF.

The rearrangement uses TRBV2 and TRBJ2-1; TRBD1 matches at 7 bases. With V trimmed by 4 bases and J by 7 bases, 4 bases remained unmatched. The CDR3 spans 13 residues. The germline V gene has CDR1 SNHLY and CDR2 FYNNEI. The CDR3 DNA follows: TGTGCCAGCAGTGGACAGGGCGATAATGAGCAGTTCTTC. Translation: CASSGQGDNEQFF. The complete variable domain, with remaining parts taken from reference TRBV2 and TRBJ2-1, reads EPEVTQTPSHQVTQMGQEVILRCVPISNHLYFYWYRQILGQKVEFLVSFYNNEISEKSEIFDDQFSVERPDGSNFTLKIRSTKLEDSAMYFCASSGQGDNEQFFGPGTRLTVL.

The J gene is TRBJ2-4, the V gene TRBV6-2 or TRBV6-3, with 10 bases fitting TRBD2. The length of the CDR3 is 20 residues. Germline CDR1 and CDR2: MNHEY and SVGEGT. The V gene end was trimmed by 0 bases and the J gene end by 0 bases; junction bases not matched to a gene: 11. This CDR3 is CASSYSSSGGRVLAKNIQYF. CDR3 in DNA: TGTGCCAGCAGTTACTCGTCTAGCGGGGGCCGCGTACTAGCCAAAAACATTCAGTACTTC.

DNA of the CDR3: TGTGCCACCACCACTAAACTTAGTCCGCACTACAATGAGCAGTTCTTC. Residues: CATTTKLSPHYNEQFF. J is TRBJ2-1 and V is TRBV24-1; D ambiguous. The CDR3 sequence is 16 residues long. Trimming stripped 8 bases from V and 3 bases from J, with 19 bases between. The germline gives CDR1 KGHDR, CDR2 SFDVKD.

The gene calls are TRBV2 and TRBJ1-6, with 9 bases matching TRBD1. There are 17 residues in the CDR3. J lost 6 bases, V lost 2 bases, and 8 bases had no gene match. The germline V gene has CDR1 SNHLY and CDR2 FYNNEI. The DNA of the CDR3 is TGTGCCAGCAGTGAAAAGGGACAGGGAACCTCTAATTCACCCCTCCACTTT. This encodes CASSEKGQGTSNSPLHF.

V gene TRBV5-1 combines with J gene TRBJ1-2, with a possible D match to TRBD1 (6 bases). The CDR3 covers 13 residues. CDR1 SGHRS and CDR2 YFSETQ come from the germline V gene. V lost 0 bases to trimming and J lost 8 bases, with 11 bases between them. CDR3 in DNA: TGCGCCAGCAGCTTGGAACAGGGTGGCGGCTACACCTTC. This codes for CASSLEQGGGYTF.

The chain links TRBV18 to TRBJ2-7, with 9 bases identical to TRBD2. V dropped 3 bases and J dropped 3; count of bases not matched to a gene: 3. Germline V gene sequence: CDR1 KGHSH, CDR2 LQKENI. This CDR3 region has 14 residues. The CDR3 spells CASSPFSGSYEQYF. CDR3 nucleotides: TGTGCCAGCTCACCCTTTAGCGGGAGCTACGAGCAGTACTTC.

With respect to this clone: At one boundary the junction diverges from the germline segment, which might be a read error. The V call is TRBV3-1 (or the pseudogene TRBV3-2), the J call TRBJ1-1; unclear D gene. The length of the CDR3 is 13 residues. CDR1 and CDR2 (germline): LGHDT, YNNKEL (reference sequence). In DNA, the CDR3 is TGTGCCAGCAGCCAAGGAGTGAAGACTGAAGCTTTCTTT. Its translation is CASSQGVKTEAFF.

The rearrangement joins TRBV25-1 to TRBJ1-2; D uncertain. This CDR3 spans 16 amino acids. Germline CDR1 and CDR2: MGHDK and SYGVNS. The V and J ends lost 3 bases and 4 bases respectively, with 18 bases between them. The CDR3 bases are TGTGCCAGCAGTGACCTAAGGAAGGGAGAGACCTATGGCTACACCTTC. It translates to CASSDLRKGETYGYTF.

The J gene is TRBJ1-5, the V gene TRBV10-2; D ambiguous. Between the trimmed V and J ends, which lost 0 bases and 7 bases, there was a span of 10 bases. Germline loops: CDR1 WSHSY, CDR2 SAAADI. CDR3 size: 14 residues. The CDR3 DNA sequence: TGCGCCAGCAGTGAGTCAACGGTTTACCAGCCCCAGCATTTT. The encoded protein is CASSESTVYQPQHF.

The chain combines TRBV6-5 with TRBJ1-2; D unresolved. The length of the CDR3 is 14 residues. CDR1 MNHEY and CDR2 SVGAGI come from the germline V gene. The V and J ends lost 0 bases and 5 bases respectively, with 10 bases between them. Written as DNA, the CDR3 is TGTGCCAGCAGTTACTCTGCCGGGGATTATGGCTACACCTTC. The encoded protein is CASSYSAGDYGYTF.